One TCR beta chain is described in this entry. cDNA reverse transcribed from extracted RNA served as the sequencing template. TCRdb keeps only in-frame clones here, not all; method: immunoSEQ multiplex PCR. The sample holds more than 110,000 clones, roughly 80% seen once. The data are from a study of CD8+ T cells in alopecia areata. Overall study: Patients in the treated group were given tofacitinib by mouth, 5 to 10 mg twice a day.

The sample's treatment: oral pan-JAK inhibitor, 5-10 mg twice daily. Sequencing used CD8+ T cells sorted from blood, obtained at week 4, from a patient treated with tofacitinib. The sequence was obtained from a human donor with alopecia areata.

CDR3 in DNA: TGTGCCAGCAGCTCAAAAGGGACTAGCGTGGGGACCGGGGAGCTGTTTTTT. This gives the protein CASSSKGTSVGTGELFF. The chain uses TRBV9 and TRBJ2-2; TRBD2 matches at 10 bases. This CDR3 comprises 17 residues. Per germline, CDR1 SGDLS and CDR2 YYNGEE. Trimming cost V 4 bases and J 5 bases; bases outside gene matches: 11.